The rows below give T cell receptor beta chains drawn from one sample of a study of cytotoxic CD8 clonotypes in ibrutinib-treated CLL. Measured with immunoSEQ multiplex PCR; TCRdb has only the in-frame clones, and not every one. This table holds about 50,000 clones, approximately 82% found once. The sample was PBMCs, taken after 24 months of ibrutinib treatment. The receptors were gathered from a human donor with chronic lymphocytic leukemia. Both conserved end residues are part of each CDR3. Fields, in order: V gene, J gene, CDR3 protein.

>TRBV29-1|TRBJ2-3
CSVVGPTSGRTDTQYF
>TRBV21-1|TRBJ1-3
CASPTGPGNTIYF
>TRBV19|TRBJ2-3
CASSTQIRPSTDTQYF
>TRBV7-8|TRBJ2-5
CASSLGTSGDQETQYF
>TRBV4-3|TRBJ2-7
CASSQGARSYEQYF
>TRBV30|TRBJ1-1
CAWSIGGYTEAFF
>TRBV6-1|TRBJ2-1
CASSEAGTAPYNEQFF
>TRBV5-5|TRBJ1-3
CASSLGQDISTIYF
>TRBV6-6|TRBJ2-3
CASSHGQGASDTQYF
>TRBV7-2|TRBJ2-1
CASSLGQAYNEQFF
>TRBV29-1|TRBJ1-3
CSVSPHPSGNTIYF
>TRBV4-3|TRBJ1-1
CASSQRQKNTEAFF
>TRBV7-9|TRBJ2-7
CASSPPGTGAYEQYF
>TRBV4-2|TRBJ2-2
CASSQQSNTGELFF
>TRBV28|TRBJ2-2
CASSPGGANTGELFF
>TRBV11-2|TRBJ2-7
CASTTVVGTGEQYF
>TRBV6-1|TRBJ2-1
CASRERGRVNNEQFF
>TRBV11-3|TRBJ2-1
CASGSSSYNEQFF
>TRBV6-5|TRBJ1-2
CASSYDPNYGYTF
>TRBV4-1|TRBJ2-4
CASSQGETGTEDIQYF
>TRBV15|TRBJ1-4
CATSRDRTDNEKLFF
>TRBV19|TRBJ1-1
CASRAGGNTEAFF